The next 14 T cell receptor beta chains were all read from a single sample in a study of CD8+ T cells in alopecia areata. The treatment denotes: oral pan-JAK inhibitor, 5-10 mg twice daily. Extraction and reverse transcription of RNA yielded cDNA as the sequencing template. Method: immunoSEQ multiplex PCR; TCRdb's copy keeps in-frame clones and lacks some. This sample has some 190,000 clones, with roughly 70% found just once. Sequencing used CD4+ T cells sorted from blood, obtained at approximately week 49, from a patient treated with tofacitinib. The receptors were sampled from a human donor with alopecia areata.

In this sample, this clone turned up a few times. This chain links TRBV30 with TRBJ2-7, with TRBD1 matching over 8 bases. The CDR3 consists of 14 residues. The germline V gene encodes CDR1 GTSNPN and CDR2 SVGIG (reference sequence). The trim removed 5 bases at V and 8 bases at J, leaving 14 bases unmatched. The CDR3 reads CAWQSGTGPRKQYF. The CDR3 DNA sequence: TGTGCCTGGCAATCCGGGACAGGCCCCAGAAAGCAGTACTTC. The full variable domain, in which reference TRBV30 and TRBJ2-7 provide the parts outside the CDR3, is SQTIHQWPATLVQPVGSPLSLECTVEGTSNPNLYWYRQAAGRGLQLLFYSVGIGQISSEVPQNLSASRPQDRQFILSSKKLLLSDSGFYLCAWQSGTGPRKQYFGPGTRLTVT.

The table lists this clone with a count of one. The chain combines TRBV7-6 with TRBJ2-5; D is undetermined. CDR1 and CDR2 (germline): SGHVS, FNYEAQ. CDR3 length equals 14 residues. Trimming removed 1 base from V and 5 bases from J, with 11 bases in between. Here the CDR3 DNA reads TGTGCCAGCAGCTTAGTCGCATCCGGGGAGACCCAGTACTTC. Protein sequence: CASSLVASGETQYF.

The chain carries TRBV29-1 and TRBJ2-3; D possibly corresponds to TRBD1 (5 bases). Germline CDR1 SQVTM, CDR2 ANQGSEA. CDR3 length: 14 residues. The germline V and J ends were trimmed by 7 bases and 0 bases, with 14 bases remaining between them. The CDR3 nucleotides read TGCAGCGCTTGGGATGGGGCTAGCACAGATACGCAGTATTTT. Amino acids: CSAWDGASTDTQYF.

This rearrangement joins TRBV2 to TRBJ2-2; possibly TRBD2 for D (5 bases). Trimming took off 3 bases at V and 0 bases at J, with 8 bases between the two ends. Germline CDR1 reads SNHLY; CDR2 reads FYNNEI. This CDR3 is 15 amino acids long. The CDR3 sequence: CASSEERSNTGELFF. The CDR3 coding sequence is TGTGCCAGCAGTGAGGAGCGGTCGAACACCGGGGAGCTGTTTTTT.

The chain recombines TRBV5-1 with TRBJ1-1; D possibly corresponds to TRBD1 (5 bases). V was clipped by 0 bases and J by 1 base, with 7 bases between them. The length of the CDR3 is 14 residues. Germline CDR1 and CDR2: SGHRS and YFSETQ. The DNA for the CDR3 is TGCGCCAGCAGCTTGGACGGGACGAACACTGAAGCTTTCTTT. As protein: CASSLDGTNTEAFF.

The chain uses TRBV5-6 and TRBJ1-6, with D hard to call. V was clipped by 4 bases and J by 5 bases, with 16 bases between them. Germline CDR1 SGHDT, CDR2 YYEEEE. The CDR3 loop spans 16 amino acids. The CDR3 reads CASSTLGGRDNSPLHF. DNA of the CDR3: TGTGCCAGCAGCACCCTGGGAGGGAGAGATAATTCACCCCTCCACTTT.

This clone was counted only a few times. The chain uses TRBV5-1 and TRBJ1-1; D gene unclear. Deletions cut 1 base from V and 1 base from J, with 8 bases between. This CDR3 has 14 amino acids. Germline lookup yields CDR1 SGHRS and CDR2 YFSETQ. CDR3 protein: CASSLYPPNTEAFF. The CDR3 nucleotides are TGCGCCAGCAGCTTGTATCCGCCGAACACTGAAGCTTTCTTT.

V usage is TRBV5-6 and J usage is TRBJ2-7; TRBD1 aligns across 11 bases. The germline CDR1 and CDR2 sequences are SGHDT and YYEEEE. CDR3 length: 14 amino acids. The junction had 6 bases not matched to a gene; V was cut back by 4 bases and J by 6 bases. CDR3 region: CASSTTGQGGEQYF. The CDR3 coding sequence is TGTGCCAGCAGCACGACGGGACAGGGGGGCGAGCAGTACTTC.

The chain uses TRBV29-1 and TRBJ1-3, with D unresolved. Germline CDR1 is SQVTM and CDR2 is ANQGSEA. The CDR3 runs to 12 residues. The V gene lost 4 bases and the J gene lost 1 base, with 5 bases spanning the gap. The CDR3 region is CSVVGSGNTIYF. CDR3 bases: TGCAGCGTTGTGGGATCTGGAAACACCATATATTTT.

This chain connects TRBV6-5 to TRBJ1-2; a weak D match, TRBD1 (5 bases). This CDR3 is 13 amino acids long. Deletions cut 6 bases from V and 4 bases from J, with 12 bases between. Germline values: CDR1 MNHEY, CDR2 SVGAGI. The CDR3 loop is CASSNTGFYGYTF. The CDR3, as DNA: TGTGCCAGCAGCAATACAGGATTCTATGGCTACACCTTC.

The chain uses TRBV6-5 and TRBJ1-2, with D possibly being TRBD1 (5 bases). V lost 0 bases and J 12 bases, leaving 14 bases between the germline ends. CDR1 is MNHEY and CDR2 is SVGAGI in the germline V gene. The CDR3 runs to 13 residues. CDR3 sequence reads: CASSYSVGGTHTF. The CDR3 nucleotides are TGTGCCAGCAGTTACTCGGTGGGGGGAACCCACACCTTC.

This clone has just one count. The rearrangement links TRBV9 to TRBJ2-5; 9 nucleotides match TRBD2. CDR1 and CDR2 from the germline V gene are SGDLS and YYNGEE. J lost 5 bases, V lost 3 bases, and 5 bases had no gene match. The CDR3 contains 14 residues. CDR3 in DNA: TGTGCCAGCAGCGAAGCGGGGGGAGGGGAGACCCAGTACTTC. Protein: CASSEAGGGETQYF.

The CDR3 region is CASSRAPGGYEQYF. CDR3 sequence (DNA): TGTGCCAGCAGTAGGGCCCCCGGAGGCTACGAGCAGTACTTC. This sequence joins TRBV27 and TRBJ2-7; D may be TRBD2 (5 bases). V lost 5 bases, J lost 3 bases, and 14 bases lay in between. In germline, CDR1 is MNHEY, CDR2 SMNVEV (reference sequence). There are 14 residues in the CDR3.

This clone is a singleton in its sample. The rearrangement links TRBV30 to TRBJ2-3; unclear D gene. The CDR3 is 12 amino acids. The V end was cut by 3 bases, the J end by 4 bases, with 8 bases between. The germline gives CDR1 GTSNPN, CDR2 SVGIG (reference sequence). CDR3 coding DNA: TGTGCCTGGAGCTCCGACCCAGATACGCAGTATTTT. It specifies CAWSSDPDTQYF. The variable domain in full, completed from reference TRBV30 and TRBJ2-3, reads SQTIHQWPATLVQPVGSPLSLECTVEGTSNPNLYWYRQAAGRGLQLLFYSVGIGQISSEVPQNLSASRPQDRQFILSSKKLLLSDSGFYLCAWSSDPDTQYFGPGTRLTVL.